This TCR beta chain was observed in a study of multiple sclerosis patients with progressive multifocal leukoencephalopathy. Time point: 12 to 13 months of natalizumab therapy. All patients had prior interferon beta, and all PML patients were female. In germline, CDR1 is LGHNA, CDR2 YSLEER. The CDR3 extends over 18 amino acids. V was clipped by 4 bases and J by 2 bases; unmatched bases: 14. Data came from immunoSEQ multiplex PCR; TCRdb stores just in-frame clones and leaves some out. In the table there are about 28,000 clones, 90% of which are singletons. V gene TRBV4-3 combines with J gene TRBJ2-3, with 8 nucleotides matching TRBD1. The source is a human donor with multiple sclerosis. Sequenced material: PBMCs, taken from a patient treated with natalizumab. CDR3: CASSLGASGTGPTDTQYF. The CDR3 DNA is TGCGCCAGCAGCCTAGGCGCTTCTGGGACAGGTCCCACAGATACGCAGTATTTT.